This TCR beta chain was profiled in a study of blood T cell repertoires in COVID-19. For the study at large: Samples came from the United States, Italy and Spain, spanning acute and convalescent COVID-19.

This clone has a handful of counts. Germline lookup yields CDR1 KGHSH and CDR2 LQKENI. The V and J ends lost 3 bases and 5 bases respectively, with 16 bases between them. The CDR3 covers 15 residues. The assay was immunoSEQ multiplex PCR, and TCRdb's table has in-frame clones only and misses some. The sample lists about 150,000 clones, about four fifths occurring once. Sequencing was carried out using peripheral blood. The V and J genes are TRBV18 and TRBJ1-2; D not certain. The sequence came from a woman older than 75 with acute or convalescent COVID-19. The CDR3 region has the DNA TGTGCCAGCTCACCCTACAGTGCGATCGAATATGGCTACACCTTC. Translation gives CASSPYSAIEYGYTF.